This T cell receptor (beta chain) was observed in a study of cytomegalovirus exposure and HLA in healthy donors. The overall study: A prior analysis found some 110 million unique TCR beta sequences from some 190 million T cells. General study results and limits: According to the study, roughly 180 TCR beta chains were cytomegalovirus-associated. It emerged from a later analysis that several of the most significant clusters appeared to be linked to common viral pathogens. Certain sequence variants were highly shared and formed a cluster, and this cluster was likely a sequencing artifact.

This clone has only one observation. The antigen remains undetermined. PCR used 60 Vbeta primers and 13 Jbeta primers. Here immunoSEQ multiplex PCR was the method, and the copy in TCRdb shows in-frame clones only, minus some. The table includes roughly 200,000 clones, roughly 89% detected once. The clonotype comes from a woman aged 18-35 years in good health and CMV-seronegative. Input material: PBMCs.

The CDR3 protein is CASPSSSDTQYF. Here the CDR3 DNA reads TGTGCCAGCCCGTCTTCGTCAGATACGCAGTATTTT. This chain links TRBV21-1 with TRBJ2-3; whether TRBD2, the table's D call, matches the DNA was not checked. TRBV21-1 is a recognized pseudogene. The CDR3 loop spans 12 amino acids.